This TCR beta chain was observed in a study of response to subunit inactivated influenza vaccine. Study-wide results and limits: Authors suggested each seasonal influenza vaccination recruits few new T cells.

The germline gives CDR1 SQVTM, CDR2 ANQGSEA. CDR3 length equals 16 residues. V lost 0 bases and J lost 7; bases outside the gene matches: 12. This clonotype showed up just a few times. Its antigen is unidentified. TCRdb independently ran MiXCR on the RT-PCR reads; one entry per CDR3 protein. Here the sample spans approximately 700,000 distinct CDR3 sequences, more than 15% being singletons. The gene calls are TRBV29-1 and TRBJ2-1, with TRBD2 matching over 7 bases. This sequence originates from a man aged 50 to 59 who received an inactivated influenza vaccine. Sample: PBMCs from blood, taken 11 to 12 days after vaccination. The CDR3 region is CSVEDPGIGGGNEQFF. The CDR3 DNA reads as TGCAGCGTTGAAGATCCGGGGATTGGGGGGGGTAATGAGCAGTTCTTC.